Following are 30 T cell receptor beta chains from one sample sequenced in a study of T cell responses to AZD1222 COVID-19 vaccine. TCRdb keeps only in-frame clones here, not all; method: immunoSEQ multiplex PCR. The table records 150,000 or so clones, about 92% of them present only once. The starting material was peripheral blood, obtained 28 days after the second AZD1222 dose. Source of these receptors: an adult who received the AZD1222 COVID-19 vaccine.

This chain connects TRBV15 to TRBJ2-1; D is possibly TRBD1 (5 bases). This CDR3 is built from 14 residues. V was shortened by 8 bases and J by 8 bases, with 19 bases between the two germline ends. Germline V gives CDR1 LNHNV, CDR2 YYDKDF (reference sequence). The CDR3 is CATGAGVGRDEQFF. CDR3 coding DNA: TGTGCCACCGGGGCCGGAGTGGGCCGAGATGAGCAGTTCTTC.

The chain couples TRBV27 to TRBJ2-1; 11 bases are shared with TRBD2. The CDR3 runs to 18 residues. Germline CDR1 reads MNHEY; CDR2 reads SMNVEV (reference sequence). J lost 2 bases, V lost 4 bases, and 10 bases had no gene match. Written as DNA, the CDR3 is TGTGCCAGCAGTTCCCAACTAGCGGGAGACGGGACCTACAATGAGCAGTTCTTC. Its protein product is CASSSQLAGDGTYNEQFF.

The V and J genes are TRBV7-9 and TRBJ1-5; D is unclear. The germline V gene has CDR1 SEHNR and CDR2 FQNEAQ (reference sequence). The CDR3 loop spans 12 amino acids. V lost 5 bases and J lost 6, with 8 bases in between. CDR3 sequence: CASSPSSQPQHF. CDR3 sequence (DNA): TGTGCCAGCAGCCCGTCGAGTCAGCCCCAGCATTTT.

This chain connects TRBV4-1 to TRBJ1-4, with D possibly TRBD1 on 5 matching bases. V was trimmed by 11 bases and J by 5 bases, leaving 21 bases between them. Germline values: CDR1 MGHRA, CDR2 YSYEKL. The CDR3 covers 15 residues. CDR3 DNA: TGCGCCGCTCGGGGATATAAGGGGAGAAATGAAAAACTGTTTTTT. Residues: CAARGYKGRNEKLFF.

The table lists this clone with a count of one. V is TRBV6-5 and J is TRBJ1-2; D is perhaps TRBD1 (5 bases). The CDR3 loop spans 11 amino acids. The V gene's germline CDR1 is MNHEY and CDR2 SVGAGI. Trimming took off 5 bases at V and 6 bases at J, with 7 bases between the two ends. CDR3 in amino acids: CASSTGNGYTF. The CDR3 region has the DNA TGTGCCAGCAGTACAGGAAATGGCTACACCTTC.

The chain is built from TRBV5-4 and TRBJ2-7; D is unresolved. CDR3 size: 12 residues. V was clipped by 1 base and J by 2 bases, with 4 bases between them. CDR1 and CDR2 from the germline V gene are SGHNT and YYREEE (reference sequence). The CDR3 region is CASSLRPYEQYF. Written as DNA, the CDR3 is TGTGCCAGCAGCTTGAGGCCCTACGAGCAGTACTTC.

V usage is TRBV5-6 and J usage is TRBJ1-2; D remains ambiguous. There are 14 residues in the CDR3. CDR1 and CDR2 from the germline V gene are SGHDT and YYEEEE. Trimming removed 2 bases at V and 7 bases at J, with 15 bases between. The chain's CDR3 is CASSFGTLVPGYTF. CDR3 sequence (DNA): TGTGCCAGCAGCTTTGGCACCCTAGTTCCTGGCTACACCTTC.

The gene calls are TRBV5-1 and TRBJ1-1; D gene uncertain. Germline V gene data show CDR1 as SGHRS and CDR2 as YFSETQ. The CDR3 is made up of 13 amino acids. Trimming pared 6 bases from V and 0 bases from J, leaving 9 bases between. The CDR3 region is CASMVTLNTEAFF. The CDR3 DNA sequence: TGCGCCAGCATGGTGACCTTGAACACTGAAGCTTTCTTT.

This rearrangement joins TRBV2 to TRBJ2-5, with a weak D call TRBD2 (7 bases). The CDR3 totals 16 residues. The V gene's germline CDR1 is SNHLY and CDR2 FYNNEI. Trimming left V 1 base short and J 1 base short, with 13 bases between. The CDR3 DNA sequence: TGTGCCAGCAGTGAAGGATGGGGAGGGGGCCAAGAGACCCAGTACTTC. Its translation: CASSEGWGGGQETQYF.

This clone was counted between two and nine times. The chain's CDR3 is CSVKQRNQPQHF. As DNA, the CDR3 is TGCAGCGTAAAACAGCGAAATCAGCCCCAGCATTTT. The chain joins TRBV29-1 to TRBJ1-5; D is unclear. CDR1 and CDR2 (germline): SQVTM, ANQGSEA. V gave up 6 bases and J gave up 4 bases, with 10 bases separating them. CDR3 length equals 12 residues.

V and J are TRBV9 and TRBJ2-7; D may be TRBD2 (6 bases). The CDR3 totals 15 residues. Germline V gives CDR1 SGDLS, CDR2 YYNGEE. V was pared by 0 bases and J by 3 bases, with 13 bases between. The CDR3: CASSVGGTKNYEQYF. CDR3 bases: TGTGCCAGCAGCGTAGGCGGGACGAAGAACTACGAGCAGTACTTC.

J is TRBJ2-3 and V is TRBV2; D not certain. V was pared by 7 bases and J by 4 bases, with 12 bases between. Per the germline V gene, CDR1 is SNHLY and CDR2 is FYNNEI. This CDR3 spans 13 amino acids. The CDR3 loop reads CASTGESPDTQYF. The CDR3 nucleotides are TGTGCCAGCACTGGAGAGTCCCCAGATACGCAGTATTTT.

V gene TRBV7-2 combines with J gene TRBJ2-1; TRBD2 aligns across 16 bases. CDR1 and CDR2 (germline): SGHTA, FQGNSA. J was trimmed by 8 bases and V by 4 bases; bases with no gene match: 8. The CDR3 is 17 amino acids. CDR3 residues: CASSSGTSGRALDEQFF. CDR3 in DNA: TGTGCCAGCAGCTCCGGGACTAGCGGGAGGGCCCTAGATGAGCAGTTCTTC.

The rearrangement joins TRBV6-5 to TRBJ1-5, with D possibly matching TRBD1 (5 bases). CDR1 MNHEY and CDR2 SVGAGI come from the germline V gene. The CDR3 consists of 12 residues. V gave up 4 bases and J gave up 7 bases, with 8 bases separating them. The CDR3 here is CASSSDSQPQHF. CDR3 in DNA: TGTGCCAGCAGTTCCGACAGCCAGCCCCAGCATTTT.

This rearrangement joins TRBV7-2 to TRBJ2-2; tentatively, D is TRBD1 (6 bases). Per the germline V gene, CDR1 is SGHTA and CDR2 is FQGNSA. This CDR3 has 16 amino acids. V lost 5 bases, J lost 4 bases, and 17 bases lay in between. Written as DNA, the CDR3 is TGTGCCAGCAGCAACCACCCAGGGGTGGGCACCGGGGAGCTGTTTTTT. This codes for CASSNHPGVGTGELFF.

This sequence joins TRBV28 and TRBJ2-7; 11 bases align to TRBD2. J was trimmed by 4 bases and V by 6 bases; bases with no gene match: 5. CDR1 MDHEN and CDR2 SYDVKM come from the germline V gene. This CDR3 has 14 residues. CDR3 DNA sequence: TGTGCCAGCAGCCGACCTAGCGGGAGGTACGAGCAGTACTTC. This gives the protein CASSRPSGRYEQYF.

For the CDR3, the DNA is TGCGCCAGCAGCCGAACCGGGACTAGAGCACCGATCGAGCAGTTCTTC. It is translated as CASSRTGTRAPIEQFF. The chain employs TRBV4-1 and TRBJ2-1, with 8 bases that match TRBD2. After removal of 4 bases from V and 10 bases from J, the junction contained 15 bases not matched to a gene. Germline CDR1 MGHRA, CDR2 YSYEKL. The CDR3 has 16 amino acids.

The chain links TRBV3-1 (or the pseudogene TRBV3-2) to TRBJ2-2; tentative D call: TRBD2 (6 bases). Trimming took off 1 base at V and 6 bases at J, with 15 bases between the two ends. CDR1 LGHDT and CDR2 YNNKEL come from the germline V gene (reference sequence). The CDR3 has 16 residues. In DNA form, the CDR3 reads TGTGCCAGCAGCCAAGTGTACGGGAGCAAGTCCGGGGAGCTGTTTTTT. Translating it yields CASSQVYGSKSGELFF.

V gene TRBV5-1 combines with J gene TRBJ1-5, with D possibly matching TRBD1 (5 bases). V dropped 3 bases and J dropped 0 bases, with 13 bases sitting between them. The CDR3 contains 16 residues. Germline assignment: CDR1 SGHRS and CDR2 YFSETQ. The CDR3 here is CASSSGGSISNQPQHF. CDR3 nucleotides: TGCGCCAGCAGCTCGGGGGGATCGATTAGCAATCAGCCCCAGCATTTT.

The V call is TRBV4-2, the J call TRBJ2-1; 13 bases line up with TRBD2. V lost 3 bases and J lost 9; bases outside the gene matches: 11. CDR1 and CDR2 (germline): LGHNA, YNFKEQ. The CDR3 length is 17 residues. The CDR3 spells CASSQQLAGGDQGEQFF. CDR3 bases: TGTGCCAGCAGCCAGCAACTAGCGGGAGGGGACCAGGGTGAGCAGTTCTTC.

The chain is built from TRBV4-2 and TRBJ2-1; 10 bases line up with TRBD2. V shed 2 bases, J shed 7 bases, and the junction held 8 bases outside the gene matches. Germline values: CDR1 LGHNA, CDR2 YNFKEQ. The CDR3 covers 16 residues. CDR3: CASSQLGSGRRNEQFF. CDR3 DNA sequence: TGTGCCAGCAGCCAACTTGGTAGCGGGAGGAGAAATGAGCAGTTCTTC.

V gene TRBV29-1 combines with J gene TRBJ1-2; D is undetermined. From germline, CDR1 is SQVTM and CDR2 ANQGSEA. The CDR3 totals 12 residues. The V end lost 4 bases, the J end lost 3 bases, and 9 bases lay between the germline ends. The chain's CDR3 is CSVGVRDYGYTF. For the CDR3, the DNA is TGCAGCGTTGGTGTCAGAGACTATGGCTACACCTTC.

This rearrangement joins TRBV5-1 to TRBJ1-1; D gene uncertain. V gave up 2 bases and J gave up 1 base, with 9 bases separating them. Germline-derived CDR1 and CDR2 are SGHRS and YFSETQ. This CDR3 has 14 residues. CDR3 protein: CASSFRRQNTEAFF. CDR3 nucleotide sequence: TGCGCCAGCAGCTTTAGACGGCAGAACACTGAAGCTTTCTTT.

The V and J genes are TRBV19 and TRBJ1-6; D remains ambiguous. The CDR3 covers 15 residues. Trimming left V 4 bases short and J 12 bases short, with 19 bases between. CDR1 is LNHDA, CDR2 SQIVND, per germline (reference sequence). The CDR3 nucleotides read TGTGCCAGTAGTACTCATTCAAGGTTGACTATACCCCTCCACTTT. Translation gives CASSTHSRLTIPLHF.

The chain has TRBV27 and TRBJ1-5; the D gene is possibly TRBD1 (6 bases). The CDR3 spans 13 residues. The V and J ends lost 5 bases and 7 bases respectively, with 12 bases between them. The germline V gene has CDR1 MNHEY and CDR2 SMNVEV (reference sequence). The CDR3: CASSPHRDQPQHF. Here the CDR3 DNA reads TGTGCCAGCAGTCCTCACAGGGACCAGCCCCAGCATTTT.

This clone was counted once. The gene calls are TRBV7-9 and TRBJ1-3; unclear D gene. The V end was cut by 0 bases, the J end by 1 base, with 16 bases between. Germline CDR1 SEHNR, CDR2 FQNEAQ (reference sequence). CDR3 length equals 18 residues. In nucleotides, the CDR3 is TGTGCCAGCAGCTTAGCCCCCGCGTTGCGCGGATCTGGAAACACCATATATTTT. Its translation: CASSLAPALRGSGNTIYF.

The chain links TRBV5-6 to TRBJ1-2; no firm D call. Germline V gene lookup returns CDR1 SGHDT and CDR2 YYEEEE. This CDR3 has 14 residues. V dropped 3 bases and J dropped 5 bases, with 14 bases sitting between them. CDR3 amino acids: CASSSYTEFYGYTF. CDR3 nucleotides: TGTGCCAGCAGCTCCTATACAGAGTTTTATGGCTACACCTTC.

The chain combines TRBV18 with TRBJ2-7; possibly TRBD2 for D (5 bases). Per germline, CDR1 KGHSH and CDR2 LQKENI. V lost 2 bases and J lost 7, with 12 bases in between. The CDR3 contains 13 residues. The CDR3 region is CASSPAGVGEQYF. In DNA, the CDR3 is TGTGCCAGCTCACCAGCGGGCGTAGGGGAGCAGTACTTC.

J is TRBJ2-5 and V is TRBV28; 9 nucleotides match TRBD1. From germline, CDR1 is MDHEN and CDR2 SYDVKM. This CDR3 contains 16 residues. Trimming removed 2 bases from V and 3 bases from J; junction bases left unmatched: 7. CDR3 DNA: TGTGCCAGCAGTTTAGGAACAGGGGGCAGAAAAGAGACCCAGTACTTC. Its translation is CASSLGTGGRKETQYF.

The chain links TRBV28 to TRBJ1-3; D is ambiguous. The CDR3 length is 15 residues. V shed 3 bases and J shed 2 bases, with 11 bases lying between them. Germline loops: CDR1 MDHEN, CDR2 SYDVKM. DNA for the CDR3: TGTGCCAGCAGTTTGGCCCTCGTGGCTGGAAACACCATATATTTT. Protein product: CASSLALVAGNTIYF. Drawing the rest from reference TRBV28 and TRBJ1-3, the complete variable domain is DVKVTQSSRYLVKRTGEKVFLECVQDMDHENMFWYRQDPGLGLRLIYFSYDVKMKEKGDIPEGYSVSREKKERFSLILESASTNQTSMYLCASSLALVAGNTIYFGEGSWLTVV.